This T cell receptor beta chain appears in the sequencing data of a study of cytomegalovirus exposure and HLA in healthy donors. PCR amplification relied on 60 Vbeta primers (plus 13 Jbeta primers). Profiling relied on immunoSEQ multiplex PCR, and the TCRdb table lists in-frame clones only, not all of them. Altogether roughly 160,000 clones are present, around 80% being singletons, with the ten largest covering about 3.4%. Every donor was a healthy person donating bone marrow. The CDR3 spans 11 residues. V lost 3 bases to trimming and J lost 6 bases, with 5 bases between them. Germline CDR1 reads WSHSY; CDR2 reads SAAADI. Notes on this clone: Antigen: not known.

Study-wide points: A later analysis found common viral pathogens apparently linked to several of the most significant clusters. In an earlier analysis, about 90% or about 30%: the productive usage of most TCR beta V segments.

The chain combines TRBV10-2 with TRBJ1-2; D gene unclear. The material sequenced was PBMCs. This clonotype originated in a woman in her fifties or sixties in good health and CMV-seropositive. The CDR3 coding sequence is TGCGCCAGCAGTGATGTCGATGGCTACACCTTC. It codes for CASSDVDGYTF.